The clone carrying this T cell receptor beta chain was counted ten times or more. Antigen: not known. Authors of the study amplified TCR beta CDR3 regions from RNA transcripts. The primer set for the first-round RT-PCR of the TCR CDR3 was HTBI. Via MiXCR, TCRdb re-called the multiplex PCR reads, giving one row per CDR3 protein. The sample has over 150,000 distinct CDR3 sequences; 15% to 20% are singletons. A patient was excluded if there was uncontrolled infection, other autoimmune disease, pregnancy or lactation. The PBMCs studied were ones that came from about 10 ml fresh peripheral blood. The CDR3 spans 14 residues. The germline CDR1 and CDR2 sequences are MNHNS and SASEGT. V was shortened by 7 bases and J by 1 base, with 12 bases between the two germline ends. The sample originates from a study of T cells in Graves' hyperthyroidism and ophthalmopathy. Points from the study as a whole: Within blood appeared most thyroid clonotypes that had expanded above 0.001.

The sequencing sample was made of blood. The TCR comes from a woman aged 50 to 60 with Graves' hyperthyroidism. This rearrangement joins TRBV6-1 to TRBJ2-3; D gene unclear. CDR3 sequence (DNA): TGTGCCAGCACCTCCGGAACGGGCACAGATACGCAGTATTTT. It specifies CASTSGTGTDTQYF.